Presented here are 14 T cell receptor beta chains from one specimen sequenced in a study of T cell responses to AZD1222 COVID-19 vaccine. Profiled with immunoSEQ multiplex PCR; TCRdb holds only in-frame clones, not every one. The repertoire holds 80,000 to 100,000 clones, 75% to 90% seen once, with about 12% in the top ten. Sequenced here: peripheral blood, sampled 28 days after the second AZD1222 dose. These receptors all come from an adult who received the AZD1222 COVID-19 vaccine.

V gene TRBV19 combines with J gene TRBJ2-7, with D tentatively TRBD2 (5 bases). Trimming took off 5 bases at V and 3 bases at J, with 8 bases between the two ends. The CDR3 runs to 12 residues. From germline, CDR1 is LNHDA and CDR2 SQIVND (reference sequence). CDR3 region: CASSPRGYEQYF. In DNA form, the CDR3 reads TGTGCCAGTAGTCCCCGGGGCTACGAGCAGTACTTC.

The rearrangement joins TRBV7-6 to TRBJ1-6; the D is unclear. Germline V gene data show CDR1 as SGHVS and CDR2 as FNYEAQ. CDR3 size: 16 residues. Trimming left V 3 bases short and J 0 bases short, with 9 bases between. Here the CDR3 DNA reads TGTGCCAGCAGCTTTTCCGGGAGCTCCTATAATTCACCCCTCCACTTT. This codes for CASSFSGSSYNSPLHF.

The chain combines TRBV5-1 with TRBJ1-1; D is perhaps TRBD1 (5 bases). Trimming left V 4 bases short and J 1 base short, with 8 bases between. Germline V gives CDR1 SGHRS, CDR2 YFSETQ. This CDR3 spans 13 amino acids. CDR3 sequence reads: CASSHTGNTEAFF. As DNA, the CDR3 is TGCGCCAGCAGCCATACAGGGAACACTGAAGCTTTCTTT.

This chain links TRBV28 with TRBJ1-5; 7 bases fit TRBD1. The CDR3 is 16 residues long. The V gene end was trimmed by 5 bases and the J gene end by 2 bases; junction bases not matched to a gene: 9. In germline, CDR1 is MDHEN, CDR2 SYDVKM. In DNA form, the CDR3 reads TGTGCCAGCAGTGTGCGACAGGGAATGGGCAATCAGCCCCAGCATTTT. It yields the protein CASSVRQGMGNQPQHF.

The chain carries TRBV6-5 and TRBJ2-3, with D possibly matching TRBD1 (6 bases). The CDR3 extends over 11 amino acids. The germline V gene encodes CDR1 MNHEY and CDR2 SVGAGI. V lost 6 bases, J lost 9 bases, and 10 bases lay in between. Written as DNA, the CDR3 is TGTGCCAGCAGGGGGGCGATAACGCAGTATTTT. Translated, it gives CASRGAITQYF.

This chain uses TRBV4-2 with TRBJ2-2; D possibly corresponds to TRBD2 (6 bases). The germline V and J ends were trimmed by 8 bases and 0 bases, with 16 bases remaining between them. Germline V lookup: CDR1 LGHNA, CDR2 YNFKEQ. CDR3 size: 16 residues. The DNA for the CDR3 is TGTGCCAGCCGACCGCGAGGCGGGACGAACACCGGGGAGCTGTTTTTT. Residues: CASRPRGGTNTGELFF.

The rearrangement links TRBV7-2 to TRBJ1-2; possibly TRBD1 for D (6 bases). The CDR3 is 14 residues long. Trimming took 2 bases from V and 2 from J, leaving 9 bases between them. In germline, CDR1 is SGHTA, CDR2 FQGNSA. In DNA form, the CDR3 reads TGTGCCAGCAGCTTAACACAGGGCAACTATGGCTACACCTTC. It specifies CASSLTQGNYGYTF.

This CDR3 is CSVEDLEGFSGGYTF. Here the CDR3 DNA reads TGCAGCGTTGAAGATCTAGAGGGGTTCTCCGGTGGCTACACCTTC. The V and J genes are TRBV29-1 and TRBJ1-2; the D gene is possibly TRBD1 (5 bases). Germline values: CDR1 SQVTM, CDR2 ANQGSEA. Trimming pared 0 bases from V and 7 bases from J, leaving 18 bases between. This CDR3 spans 15 amino acids.

The CDR3 DNA follows: TGTGCCAGTAGTTCCCGACGAGGGGGGCTGAGTTCACCCCTCCACTTT. Residues: CASSSRRGGLSSPLHF. The chain uses TRBV19 and TRBJ1-6; D is perhaps TRBD1 (6 bases). This CDR3 spans 16 amino acids. From germline, CDR1 is LNHDA and CDR2 SQIVND (reference sequence). The V end lost 5 bases, the J end lost 9 bases, and 20 bases lay between the germline ends. The variable domain in full, completed from reference TRBV19 and TRBJ1-6, reads DGGITQSPKYLFRKEGQNVTLSCEQNLNHDAMYWYRQDPGQGLRLIYYSQIVNDFQKGDIAEGYSVSREKKESFPLTVTSAQKNPTAFYLCASSSRRGGLSSPLHFGNGTRLTVT.

This clone was seen once. The chain combines TRBV5-6 with TRBJ1-2; the D gene is possibly TRBD1 (6 bases). Germline V CDR1 and CDR2: SGHDT, YYEEEE. V lost 4 bases and J 4 bases, leaving 11 bases between the germline ends. The CDR3 length is 13 residues. CDR3 loop: CASSRRGGYGYTF. The CDR3 nucleotides are TGTGCCAGCAGCCGCAGGGGCGGCTATGGCTACACCTTC.

This clone has more than one count but fewer than ten. The V and J genes are TRBV7-2 and TRBJ1-2; D uncertain. CDR3 length equals 16 residues. Per the germline V gene, CDR1 is SGHTA and CDR2 is FQGNSA. Trimming shortened V by 5 bases and J by 4 bases, and 20 bases separated the two germline ends. This chain's CDR3 is CASSGETLRGTYGYTF. CDR3 nucleotide sequence: TGTGCCAGCAGCGGGGAGACATTACGGGGAACCTATGGCTACACCTTC.

This chain links TRBV12-3 or TRBV12-4 with TRBJ2-2; D is uncertain. V was cut by 7 bases and J by 3 bases, with 6 bases left in between. The CDR3 is 12 amino acids. The CDR3 region is CASTGHTGELFF. In DNA form, the CDR3 reads TGTGCCAGCACAGGACACACCGGGGAGCTGTTTTTT.

CDR3 in amino acids: CASGHGGHTEAFF. The CDR3 DNA reads as TGCGCCAGCGGGCACGGGGGCCACACTGAAGCTTTCTTT. This chain joins TRBV5-1 and TRBJ1-1; tentative D call: TRBD1 (6 bases). Trimming took 7 bases from V and 3 from J, leaving 13 bases between them. CDR1 is SGHRS and CDR2 is YFSETQ in the germline V gene. This CDR3 is 13 amino acids long.

This clone turned up a few times. The CDR3 DNA is TGTGCCAGCAGCCCCCCCGGACCGGGAGGGGCTGAAGCTTTCTTT. Translating gives CASSPPGPGGAEAFF. The rearrangement joins TRBV13 to TRBJ1-1; weak D call: TRBD1 (5 bases). V gave up 5 bases and J gave up 6 bases, with 19 bases separating them. Germline V gene lookup returns CDR1 PRHDT and CDR2 FYEKMQ (reference sequence). The length of the CDR3 is 15 residues.